What follows are 28 T cell receptor beta chains derived from one specimen sequenced in a study of blood T cell repertoires in COVID-19. Some clones are missing from TCRdb's copy, which holds only in-frame ones; the method was immunoSEQ multiplex PCR. The sample contains 100,000 or so clones, just over 90% of which appear only once. The sequenced sample consisted of peripheral blood. These receptors all come from a woman aged 45-65 years in a cohort sampled during active COVID-19.

This chain uses TRBV2 with TRBJ1-4; the match to TRBD1 covers 8 bases. In germline, CDR1 is SNHLY, CDR2 FYNNEI. CDR3 length: 17 amino acids. V was pared by 4 bases and J by 2 bases, with 9 bases of the junction left unmatched. This CDR3 reads CASSGNAQGATNEKLFF. The CDR3 DNA sequence: TGTGCCAGCAGTGGTAATGCCCAGGGGGCTACTAATGAAAAACTGTTTTTT.

The chain is built from TRBV7-8 and TRBJ2-4; D is uncertain. V dropped 1 base and J dropped 0 bases, with 10 bases sitting between them. Germline V lookup: CDR1 SGHVS, CDR2 FQNEAQ. This CDR3 is built from 16 residues. The CDR3 DNA follows: TGTGCCAGCAGCTTAGGAACCCCAGTAGCCAAAAACATTCAGTACTTC. The encoded protein is CASSLGTPVAKNIQYF.

The genes are TRBV7-9 and TRBJ2-1, with TRBD2 identical over 9 bases. The V segment lost 0 bases and the J segment 3 bases; nucleotides outside the gene matches: 6. Germline-derived CDR1 and CDR2 are SEHNR and FQNEAQ (reference sequence). This CDR3 is built from 17 residues. DNA of the CDR3: TGTGCCAGCAGCTTAGCGCTAGCGGGGCTTTACTACAATGAGCAGTTCTTC. It translates to CASSLALAGLYYNEQFF.

The chain joins TRBV5-1 to TRBJ1-4, with a possible D match to TRBD1 (6 bases). This CDR3 spans 15 amino acids. V was trimmed by 0 bases and J by 2 bases, leaving 8 bases between them. Germline V gives CDR1 SGHRS, CDR2 YFSETQ. CDR3 residues: CASSLGTGTNEKLFF. The DNA of the CDR3 is TGCGCCAGCAGCTTGGGTACAGGGACTAATGAAAAACTGTTTTTT.

With respect to this clone: The same CDR3 is also encoded by other DNA sequences in this sample. The chain carries TRBV11-3 and TRBJ1-1; D ambiguous. The CDR3 length is 11 residues. Looked up from germline, CDR1 is SGHNT and CDR2 is YENEEA. V lost 3 bases and J 4 bases, leaving 3 bases between the germline ends. The CDR3 protein is CASSFSTEAFF. CDR3 nucleotides: TGTGCCAGCAGCTTCAGCACTGAAGCTTTCTTT.

V gene TRBV19 combines with J gene TRBJ2-1; TRBD1 aligns across 9 bases. Germline V gene data show CDR1 as LNHDA and CDR2 as SQIVND (reference sequence). The CDR3 sequence is 16 residues long. V was pared by 7 bases and J by 7 bases, with 14 bases of the junction left unmatched. CDR3 nucleotide sequence: TGTGCCAGTACCCGGACAGGGGCTCTGATTGGGAATGAGCAGTTCTTC. Amino acids: CASTRTGALIGNEQFF. Looking up the rest from reference TRBV19 and TRBJ2-1 gives the full variable domain: DGGITQSPKYLFRKEGQNVTLSCEQNLNHDAMYWYRQDPGQGLRLIYYSQIVNDFQKGDIAEGYSVSREKKESFPLTVTSAQKNPTAFYLCASTRTGALIGNEQFFGPGTRLTVL.

V usage is TRBV7-9 and J usage is TRBJ2-3, with 7 bases matching TRBD2. The trim removed 1 base at V and 5 bases at J, leaving 6 bases unmatched. The CDR3 totals 15 residues. CDR1 and CDR2 (germline): SEHNR, FQNEAQ (reference sequence). CDR3 region: CASSLEAGAKDTQYF. CDR3 DNA: TGTGCCAGCAGCTTAGAGGCGGGAGCAAAAGATACGCAGTATTTT.

V gene TRBV9 combines with J gene TRBJ1-2; TRBD1 aligns across 7 bases. This CDR3 contains 15 residues. V lost 2 bases, J lost 0 bases, and 4 bases stayed unmatched. Germline V lookup: CDR1 SGDLS, CDR2 YYNGEE. CDR3 region: CASSVAGTANYGYTF. In DNA, the CDR3 is TGTGCCAGCAGCGTTGCCGGGACAGCTAACTATGGCTACACCTTC.

The chain employs TRBV9 and TRBJ2-5; possibly TRBD1 for D (6 bases). From germline, CDR1 is SGDLS and CDR2 YYNGEE. The CDR3 has 14 amino acids. The germline V and J ends were trimmed by 3 bases and 0 bases, with 9 bases remaining between them. CDR3: CASSAGQNQETQYF. In nucleotides, the CDR3 is TGTGCCAGCAGCGCCGGACAGAACCAAGAGACCCAGTACTTC. Full variable domain (rest looked up from reference TRBV9 and TRBJ2-5): DSGVTQTPKHLITATGQRVTLRCSPRSGDLSVYWYQQSLDQGLQFLIQYYNGEERAKGNILERFSAQQFPDLHSELNLSSLELGDSALYFCASSAGQNQETQYFGPGTRLLVL.

The chain has TRBV10-3 and TRBJ2-2; tentatively, D is TRBD1 (5 bases). Germline CDR1 ENHRY, CDR2 SYGVKD. Trimming removed 2 bases at V and 2 bases at J, with 6 bases between. The CDR3 length is 14 residues. The DNA for the CDR3 is TGTGCCATCAGTGAGAGGGGTAACACCGGGGAGCTGTTTTTT. It encodes CAISERGNTGELFF.

This sequence joins TRBV19 and TRBJ2-7; D uncertain. The CDR3 loop spans 13 amino acids. The V gene lost 1 base and the J gene lost 3 bases, with 7 bases spanning the gap. Looked up from germline, CDR1 is LNHDA and CDR2 is SQIVND (reference sequence). The CDR3 here is CASSIGQFYEQYF. In nucleotides, the CDR3 is TGTGCCAGTAGTATAGGGCAATTCTACGAGCAGTACTTC.

Only one count was recorded for this clone. The chain joins TRBV9 to TRBJ2-7; the match to TRBD2 covers 13 bases. Germline values: CDR1 SGDLS, CDR2 YYNGEE. V was clipped by 4 bases and J by 6 bases; unmatched bases: 13. The CDR3 runs 17 residues. As DNA, the CDR3 is TGTGCCAGCAGCCTTACCGGGACTAGCGGGACGTTTTCCGAGCAGTACTTC. As protein: CASSLTGTSGTFSEQYF.

V usage is TRBV30 and J usage is TRBJ1-2; 8 positions agree with TRBD1. Germline assignment: CDR1 GTSNPN and CDR2 SVGIG (reference sequence). CDR3 length equals 14 residues. V lost 7 bases to trimming and J lost 7 bases; unmatched junction nucleotides: 14. CDR3 in DNA: TGTGCCTCACCTCAGTCACGACAGGGGCTTGGCTACACCTTC. It encodes CASPQSRQGLGYTF.

The V gene is TRBV7-9, the J gene TRBJ2-5; D may be TRBD1 (6 bases). CDR1 is SEHNR and CDR2 is FQNEAQ in the germline V gene (reference sequence). This CDR3 contains 15 residues. V was cut by 7 bases and J by 4 bases, with 19 bases left in between. The chain's CDR3 is CASTPGQSGTETQYF. For the CDR3, the DNA is TGTGCCAGCACCCCCGGACAGTCGGGGACAGAGACCCAGTACTTC.

The rearrangement joins TRBV13 to TRBJ2-1, with TRBD2 matching over 7 bases. Losses at the gene ends were 4 bases for V and 7 bases for J; bases not matched to a gene: 16. Germline V gives CDR1 PRHDT, CDR2 FYEKMQ (reference sequence). The CDR3 is 17 amino acids. The DNA for the CDR3 is TGTGCCAGCAGCTCCCCCGGTGGTGGCGGGAGAAGTAATGAGCAGTTCTTC. Residues: CASSSPGGGGRSNEQFF.

This clone was detected only a few times. An end of the junction differs from the germline gene, which may be a read error. The gene calls are TRBV28 and TRBJ2-4; 11 bases are shared with TRBD2. CDR3 size: 14 residues. From germline, CDR1 is MDHEN and CDR2 SYDVKM. CDR3 residues: CASSLGSLAGGKVF. The DNA of the CDR3 is TGTGCCAGCAGTTTGGGGAGTCTAGCGGGAGGAAAGGTCTTC.

The V and J genes are TRBV9 and TRBJ2-4; 7 positions match TRBD2. Germline V gene data show CDR1 as SGDLS and CDR2 as YYNGEE. CDR3 length equals 15 residues. Trimming took 0 bases from V and 7 from J; bases not matched to a gene: 7. CDR3 nucleotide sequence: TGTGCCAGCAGCGTAGATGGTGGGAGGGTCAACATTCAGTACTTC. This translates into CASSVDGGRVNIQYF.

This clone was detected only a few times. This chain links TRBV5-6 with TRBJ2-6; TRBD1 matches 7 bases. Germline CDR1 is SGHDT and CDR2 is YYEEEE. This CDR3 spans 17 amino acids. The V and J ends lost 4 bases and 1 base, in that order; junction bases with no gene match: 8. The CDR3 DNA sequence: TGTGCCAGCAGCCCCAGACAGGGAAGGTCTGGGGCCAACGTCCTGACTTTC. Translated: CASSPRQGRSGANVLTF.

The CDR3 loop reads CASSRRGLDIQYF. In DNA form, the CDR3 reads TGTGCCAGTAGTAGGAGGGGGCTGGACATTCAGTACTTC. The rearrangement uses TRBV19 and TRBJ2-4, with D possibly being TRBD1 (7 bases). The CDR3 totals 13 residues. The germline V gene has CDR1 LNHDA and CDR2 SQIVND (reference sequence). V was trimmed by 4 bases and J by 8 bases, leaving 12 bases between them.

The chain couples TRBV6-5 to TRBJ1-1; D call uncertain. Germline V CDR1 and CDR2: MNHEY, SVGAGI. With 6 bases removed from V and 3 bases from J, the gap between germline ends came to 11 bases. This CDR3 has 13 amino acids. CDR3 sequence: CASRLQLDTEAFF. The CDR3 bases are TGTGCCAGCAGACTGCAGCTAGACACTGAAGCTTTCTTT.

The genes are TRBV6-6 and TRBJ1-3; no definite D call. The CDR3 runs 12 residues. V shed 5 bases and J shed 4 bases, with 6 bases lying between them. Germline values: CDR1 MNHNY, CDR2 SVGAGI (reference sequence). The DNA of the CDR3 is TGTGCCAGCAGTCCTCAGGGAAACACCATATATTTT. This sequence encodes CASSPQGNTIYF.

The rearrangement joins TRBV3-1 (or the pseudogene TRBV3-2) to TRBJ1-6, with no clear D. Per the germline V gene, CDR1 is LGHDT and CDR2 is YNNKEL (reference sequence). The CDR3 covers 15 residues. V lost 4 bases to trimming and J lost 14 bases, with 21 bases between them. CDR3 DNA: TGTGCCAGCAGCCCGGAATCGGTCCCTAGTGGAGCCCTCCACTTT. It specifies CASSPESVPSGALHF.

This clone appeared a single time. This rearrangement joins TRBV7-3 to TRBJ2-5; D unclear. This CDR3 has 14 residues. Germline V lookup: CDR1 SGHTA, CDR2 FQGTGA. V lost 2 bases, J lost 5 bases, and 12 bases lay in between. The CDR3 DNA reads TGTGCCAGCAGCTTATCTGGAGTGGAGGAGACCCAGTACTTC. The encoded protein is CASSLSGVEETQYF.

J is TRBJ2-3 and V is TRBV19; 9 nucleotides line up with TRBD2. CDR1 and CDR2 (germline): LNHDA, SQIVND (reference sequence). The CDR3 covers 14 residues. The junction had 7 bases not matched to a gene; V was cut back by 6 bases and J by 6 bases. The CDR3 protein is CASSPAGGFDTQYF. The CDR3 nucleotides read TGTGCCAGTAGCCCAGCGGGAGGTTTCGATACGCAGTATTTT.

V is TRBV5-4 and J is TRBJ2-3; 12 nucleotides agree with TRBD2. The V gene's germline CDR1 is SGHNT and CDR2 YYREEE (reference sequence). The CDR3 runs to 16 residues. J was trimmed by 4 bases and V by 2 bases; bases with no gene match: 5. As DNA, the CDR3 is TGTGCCAGCAGCTTCAGACTAGCGGGGGCTCCAGATACGCAGTATTTT. It yields the protein CASSFRLAGAPDTQYF.

The chain links TRBV7-2 to TRBJ2-3; perhaps TRBD2 as D (6 bases). CDR1 and CDR2 from the germline V gene are SGHTA and FQGNSA. Trimming took 5 bases from V and 1 from J, leaving 19 bases between them. There are 17 residues in the CDR3. The CDR3 coding sequence is TGTGCCAGCAGCCTGAGGCGAAGCGGGCTGGGCACAGATACGCAGTATTTT. Amino acid sequence: CASSLRRSGLGTDTQYF.

V and J are TRBV6-5 and TRBJ1-1; TRBD1 is a possible D gene (6 bases). This CDR3 has 13 residues. The V and J ends lost 6 bases and 3 bases respectively, with 11 bases between them. Germline V gene data show CDR1 as MNHEY and CDR2 as SVGAGI. The CDR3: CASRKDRYTEAFF. The DNA for the CDR3 is TGTGCCAGCAGAAAGGACAGATACACTGAAGCTTTCTTT.

The chain joins TRBV27 to TRBJ2-7; 14 bases align to TRBD2. The CDR3 has 18 amino acids. Losses at the gene ends were 0 bases for V and 1 base for J; bases not matched to a gene: 5. Germline V lookup: CDR1 MNHEY, CDR2 SMNVEV (reference sequence). In nucleotides, the CDR3 is TGTGCCAGCAGTTTATCCGGACTAGCGGGGGGTAGGTCCTACGAGCAGTACTTC. Its protein is CASSLSGLAGGRSYEQYF.